Listed here is a single T cell receptor beta chain. What it binds is not known. Clones were read by immunoSEQ multiplex PCR, and TCRdb kept only the in-frame ones, dropping some. The sample has 180,000 or so clones, about 83% seen once. These data belong to a study of Ad26.COV2.S vaccination and SARS-CoV-2 variants. Study-level results: Vaccine recipients surpassed placebo recipients in spike-specific TCR breadth. Reportedly, after vaccination the spike-specific CD8+ and CD4+ T cell responses displayed substantial breadth.

The ends lost 0 bases at V and 3 bases at J; junction bases unmatched: 5. Germline V CDR1 and CDR2: SGHDN, FVKESK. The CDR3 sequence is 17 residues long. Sequenced material: peripheral blood, taken after recovery from COVID-19. This clonotype was obtained from a human donor who had recovered from COVID-19. The chain carries TRBV14 and TRBJ2-1, with TRBD2 matching 10 bases. The CDR3 reads CASSQDAAGGVYNEQFF. The CDR3 region has the DNA TGTGCCAGCAGCCAAGACGCAGCGGGGGGGGTCTACAATGAGCAGTTCTTC.